What follows are 4 T cell receptor beta chains derived from one specimen sequenced in a study of T cell responses to AZD1222 COVID-19 vaccine. TCRdb's copy holds only in-frame clones and misses some; the assay was immunoSEQ multiplex PCR. This table has 150,000 to 200,000 clones, roughly 94% appearing once. The material sequenced was peripheral blood, taken 28 days after the second AZD1222 dose. Receptors originate from an adult who received the AZD1222 COVID-19 vaccine.

V usage is TRBV27 and J usage is TRBJ2-5; 7 bases match TRBD1. V was clipped by 5 bases and J by 7 bases; unmatched bases: 10. This CDR3 contains 14 residues. Germline assignment: CDR1 MNHEY and CDR2 SMNVEV (reference sequence). The CDR3 coding sequence is TGTGCCAGCAGTATCGGGACAGCCCTTGGGACCCAGTACTTC. This encodes CASSIGTALGTQYF.

The rearrangement uses TRBV7-2 and TRBJ2-3; 7 nucleotides agree with TRBD1. V was pared by 5 bases and J by 2 bases, with 4 bases of the junction left unmatched. This CDR3 region has 14 residues. Germline V gene data show CDR1 as SGHTA and CDR2 as FQGNSA. Here the CDR3 reads CASSPGQHTDTQYF. The DNA for the CDR3 is TGTGCCAGCAGCCCGGGACAGCACACAGATACGCAGTATTTT.

The V and J genes are TRBV19 and TRBJ1-2; D remains unclear. Germline-derived CDR1 and CDR2 are LNHDA and SQIVND (reference sequence). The CDR3 length is 14 residues. Trimming left V 7 bases short and J 2 bases short, with 14 bases between. The CDR3 sequence is CASNPGFRNYGYTF. DNA for the CDR3: TGTGCCAGTAATCCGGGATTTAGAAACTATGGCTACACCTTC.

The rearrangement uses TRBV10-1 and TRBJ1-5; D is undetermined. V was pared by 4 bases and J by 10 bases, with 2 bases between. From germline, CDR1 is WNHNN and CDR2 SYGVQD (reference sequence). The CDR3 consists of 9 residues. The CDR3 DNA reads as TGCGCCAGCAGTGTCCCCCAGCATTTT. Encoded protein: CASSVPQHF.